Presented here are 29 T cell receptor beta chains from one specimen sequenced in a study of shared clonotypes between healthy human individuals. It was CD45RO-negative cells, positively selected for CCR7, that made up naive CD8 cells, with terminally differentiated effector memory CD45RA+ cells excluded. Assay used: immunoSEQ multiplex PCR; TCRdb lists only in-frame clones, some missing. The sample includes 630,000 or so clones, roughly 98% of them seen just once. The sequenced material came from naive CD8+ T cells sorted from blood. Source of these receptors: a man aged 30-40 years in good health.

This chain uses TRBV29-1 with TRBJ1-1; a possible D gene is TRBD1 (6 bases). V dropped 4 bases and J dropped 4 bases, with 16 bases sitting between them. The CDR3 extends over 14 amino acids. CDR1 is SQVTM and CDR2 is ANQGSEA in the germline V gene. The CDR3 bases are TGCAGCGTTGTGGGGGGCGGCGGGGCCACTGAAGCTTTCTTT. Its protein is CSVVGGGGATEAFF.

J is TRBJ2-7 and V is TRBV6-5; TRBD1 matches at 8 bases. There are 15 residues in the CDR3. Germline lookup yields CDR1 MNHEY and CDR2 SVGAGI. Trimming cost V 0 bases and J 6 bases; bases outside gene matches: 7. The CDR3 nucleotides are TGTGCCAGCAGTTACTCGACAGGGGTTTGGGGCGAGCAGTACTTC. It specifies CASSYSTGVWGEQYF.

The rearrangement uses TRBV11-2 and TRBJ2-2; 8 bases align to TRBD2. V lost 2 bases to trimming and J lost 2 bases; unmatched junction nucleotides: 4. Germline CDR1 and CDR2: SGHAT and FQNNGV. This CDR3 has 16 amino acids. The CDR3 coding sequence is TGTGCCAGCAGCTTATTTAGCGGGGCTAACACCGGGGAGCTGTTTTTT. It is translated as CASSLFSGANTGELFF.

V and J are TRBV19 and TRBJ2-7; D gene ambiguous. V gave up 2 bases and J gave up 0 bases, with 11 bases separating them. This CDR3 has 15 amino acids. Germline-derived CDR1 and CDR2 are LNHDA and SQIVND (reference sequence). Written as DNA, the CDR3 is TGTGCCAGTAGTATATATGCTGGCAGCTCCTACGAGCAGTACTTC. This codes for CASSIYAGSSYEQYF.

The chain has TRBV7-2 and TRBJ2-5; D perhaps matches TRBD1 (6 bases). The CDR3 covers 15 residues. Germline V gene lookup returns CDR1 SGHTA and CDR2 FQGNSA. Trimming took 1 base from V and 4 from J, leaving 13 bases between them. The CDR3, as DNA: TGTGCCAGCAGCTTAGATCTGGTCAGGGGAGAGACCCAGTACTTC. The encoded protein is CASSLDLVRGETQYF.

The rearrangement joins TRBV9 to TRBJ2-5; either TRBD1 or TRBD2 may supply D (7 bases each). Germline V gives CDR1 SGDLS, CDR2 YYNGEE. V was trimmed by 3 bases and J by 5 bases, leaving 14 bases between them. CDR3 size: 14 residues. This CDR3 is CASSGRQGGETQYF. The CDR3 DNA follows: TGTGCCAGCAGCGGAAGACAGGGAGGGGAGACCCAGTACTTC. The variable domain in full, completed from reference TRBV9 and TRBJ2-5, reads DSGVTQTPKHLITATGQRVTLRCSPRSGDLSVYWYQQSLDQGLQFLIQYYNGEERAKGNILERFSAQQFPDLHSELNLSSLELGDSALYFCASSGRQGGETQYFGPGTRLLVL.

The V and J genes are TRBV29-1 and TRBJ2-3; no definite D call. Trimming pared 3 bases from V and 0 bases from J, leaving 10 bases between. The V gene's germline CDR1 is SQVTM and CDR2 ANQGSEA. This CDR3 has 14 amino acids. The CDR3 reads CSVEGQTSTDTQYF. CDR3 bases: TGCAGCGTTGAGGGTCAGACTAGCACAGATACGCAGTATTTT.

This chain uses TRBV9 with TRBJ2-5; D may correspond to TRBD1 or TRBD2 (5 bases each). This CDR3 contains 16 residues. V was trimmed by 3 bases and J by 2 bases, leaving 17 bases between them. CDR1 is SGDLS, CDR2 YYNGEE, per germline. CDR3 loop: CASSERDDFSQETQYF. DNA of the CDR3: TGTGCCAGCAGCGAACGGGACGATTTCTCTCAAGAGACCCAGTACTTC.

CDR3 sequence: CASSLFPSGHNEQFF. The CDR3 DNA reads as TGTGCCAGCAGTTTATTCCCTAGCGGTCACAATGAGCAGTTCTTC. This sequence joins TRBV27 and TRBJ2-1; TRBD2 matches at 7 bases. Unmatched junction bases numbered 5, after V lost 1 base and J lost 5 bases. The CDR3 totals 15 residues. Germline V gene data show CDR1 as MNHEY and CDR2 as SMNVEV (reference sequence).

For the CDR3, the DNA is TGCAGCGTTTGGGGATGGATTGACGGGACAGCGAACACCGGGGAGCTGTTTTTT. Translation gives CSVWGWIDGTANTGELFF. J is TRBJ2-2 and V is TRBV29-1; 7 bases agree with TRBD1. CDR3 length: 18 amino acids. The germline V gene encodes CDR1 SQVTM and CDR2 ANQGSEA. Germline trimming cut 5 bases from V and 0 bases from J; bases unmatched to any gene: 15.

The table lists this clone with a count of one. The chain carries TRBV12-2 and TRBJ2-3; the listed D gene, TRBD1, was not tested against the DNA. TRBV12-2 is termed a pseudogene. The CDR3 loop spans 18 amino acids. CDR3 protein: CASRLVKCRDSCTDTQYF. The CDR3 nucleotides read TGTGCAAGTCGCTTAGTTAAGTGTAGGGACAGCTGCACAGATACGCAGTATTTT.

With regard to this clone: The same CDR3 can be traced to other DNA sequences in this sample. The chain links TRBV27 to TRBJ2-7; 7 nucleotides align to TRBD1. Germline V lookup: CDR1 MNHEY, CDR2 SMNVEV (reference sequence). The V gene end was trimmed by 6 bases and the J gene end by 5 bases; junction bases not matched to a gene: 7. The length of the CDR3 is 13 residues. The chain's CDR3 is CASRRTGRHEQYF. The CDR3 nucleotides read TGTGCCAGCAGGAGGACAGGCCGCCACGAGCAGTACTTC.

The rearrangement links TRBV7-8 to TRBJ1-1; 9 bases match TRBD1. The junction had 4 bases not matched to a gene; V was cut back by 4 bases and J by 4 bases. Per the germline V gene, CDR1 is SGHVS and CDR2 is FQNEAQ. The CDR3 has 14 amino acids. The CDR3 protein is CASSSWTGATEAFF. The CDR3 DNA reads TGTGCCAGCAGCTCCTGGACAGGGGCCACTGAAGCTTTCTTT.

This clone was observed once. The chain employs TRBV5-1 and TRBJ2-7; TRBD2 aligns across 11 bases. With 2 bases clipped from V and 2 bases from J, the junction kept 6 bases outside the gene matches. Germline V gene data show CDR1 as SGHRS and CDR2 as YFSETQ. This CDR3 has 16 residues. The DNA for the CDR3 is TGCGCCAGCAGCTTCCTAGATAGCGGGAGGGCCTACGAGCAGTACTTC. Its protein product is CASSFLDSGRAYEQYF.

This clone occurred once. The chain carries TRBV13 and TRBJ2-2; D may match TRBD1 or TRBD2 (5 bases each). V gave up 5 bases and J gave up 3 bases, with 19 bases separating them. From germline, CDR1 is PRHDT and CDR2 FYEKMQ (reference sequence). The CDR3 sequence is 17 residues long. The CDR3 region has the DNA TGTGCCAGCAGCAAAGGGGCGGACTTATCCCACACCGGGGAGCTGTTTTTT. This gives the protein CASSKGADLSHTGELFF.

As DNA, the CDR3 is TGCGCCAGCAGCCCGGGACTAATAGACAATGAGCAGTTCTTC. Translation: CASSPGLIDNEQFF. The chain links TRBV4-3 to TRBJ2-1, with 7 nucleotides matching TRBD2. V gave up 4 bases and J gave up 5 bases; unmatched junction bases: 5. CDR3 length: 14 residues. From germline, CDR1 is LGHNA and CDR2 YSLEER.

The chain carries TRBV27 and TRBJ2-5, with unresolved D. V was shortened by 4 bases and J by 4 bases, with 19 bases between the two germline ends. Germline CDR1 and CDR2: MNHEY and SMNVEV (reference sequence). This CDR3 spans 16 amino acids. The CDR3, as DNA: TGTGCCAGCAGTTCCTACCGGGCCAACACGCGAGAGACCCAGTACTTC. The encoded protein is CASSSYRANTRETQYF.

V usage is TRBV27 and J usage is TRBJ2-7; 10 nucleotides agree with TRBD2. This CDR3 has 16 amino acids. With 4 bases clipped from V and 2 bases from J, the junction kept 8 bases outside the gene matches. Germline assignment: CDR1 MNHEY and CDR2 SMNVEV (reference sequence). CDR3 DNA: TGTGCCAGCAGTTCCCGGACTAGCGGAGTGACCTACGAGCAGTACTTC. Residues: CASSSRTSGVTYEQYF.

The chain is built from TRBV6-1 and TRBJ1-5; tentatively, D is TRBD1 (5 bases). The CDR3 length is 13 residues. Trimming removed 5 bases at V and 7 bases at J, with 12 bases between. Germline V CDR1 and CDR2: MNHNS, SASEGT. The CDR3: CASSPRTLQPQHF. CDR3 nucleotide sequence: TGTGCCAGCAGTCCTAGGACACTCCAGCCCCAGCATTTT.

The chain employs TRBV6-6 and TRBJ2-1; 7 bases line up with TRBD1. Germline CDR1 and CDR2: MNHNY and SVGAGI (reference sequence). The ends lost 0 bases at V and 2 bases at J; junction bases unmatched: 1. The CDR3 runs 15 residues. This CDR3 is CASSYSRGPYNEQFF. CDR3 sequence (DNA): TGTGCCAGCAGTTACTCTAGGGGGCCCTACAATGAGCAGTTCTTC.

This clone was counted a single time. This sequence joins TRBV29-1 and TRBJ2-1; D not certain. This CDR3 region has 10 residues. The V end lost 5 bases, the J end lost 8 bases, and 7 bases lay between the germline ends. Germline lookup yields CDR1 SQVTM and CDR2 ANQGSEA. In DNA, the CDR3 is TGCAGCGTTTTAGGTGATGAGCAGTTCTTC. Residues: CSVLGDEQFF.

The V call is TRBV28, the J call TRBJ2-7; perhaps TRBD2 as D (5 bases). The CDR3 runs to 14 residues. V was shortened by 6 bases and J by 1 base, with 13 bases between the two germline ends. Germline V gives CDR1 MDHEN, CDR2 SYDVKM. The CDR3 nucleotides are TGTGCCAGCAGCCTAAGGGAGCTTTCCTACGAGCAGTACTTC. Protein sequence: CASSLRELSYEQYF.

The V gene is TRBV15, the J gene TRBJ2-7; 13 nucleotides line up with TRBD2. Trimming removed 1 base from V and 1 base from J; junction bases left unmatched: 13. There are 20 residues in the CDR3. Germline loops: CDR1 LNHNV, CDR2 YYDKDF (reference sequence). This chain's CDR3 is CATSRVGAGGLAGRSYEQYF. The CDR3, as DNA: TGTGCCACCAGCAGAGTGGGGGCAGGGGGACTAGCGGGACGGTCCTACGAGCAGTACTTC.

V is TRBV27 and J is TRBJ1-4; TRBD1 is a possible D gene (6 bases). V was trimmed by 8 bases and J by 0 bases, leaving 22 bases between them. Germline V gene lookup returns CDR1 MNHEY and CDR2 SMNVEV (reference sequence). The CDR3 is 18 amino acids. The CDR3 loop reads CASAPGGVEIATNEKLFF. CDR3 nucleotide sequence: TGTGCCAGCGCCCCCGGGGGCGTCGAGATTGCAACTAATGAAAAACTGTTTTTT.

This chain connects TRBV6-5 to TRBJ1-1; no clear D gene. Germline V gene lookup returns CDR1 MNHEY and CDR2 SVGAGI. V shed 6 bases and J shed 5 bases, with 16 bases lying between them. There are 14 residues in the CDR3. This CDR3 reads CASSQGLSGTEAFF. For the CDR3, the DNA is TGTGCCAGCAGCCAAGGTCTCTCGGGGACTGAAGCTTTCTTT.

V is TRBV27 and J is TRBJ2-7; no firm D call. Trimming removed 3 bases from V and 3 bases from J, with 9 bases in between. The CDR3 is 13 amino acids. The V gene's germline CDR1 is MNHEY and CDR2 SMNVEV (reference sequence). The CDR3 loop is CASSLGHFYEQYF. The CDR3 DNA reads TGTGCCAGCAGTTTGGGCCATTTCTACGAGCAGTACTTC.

The chain has TRBV29-1 and TRBJ2-7; 8 nucleotides agree with TRBD2. Germline CDR1 SQVTM, CDR2 ANQGSEA. The CDR3 sequence is 14 residues long. With 4 bases clipped from V and 2 bases from J, the junction kept 7 bases outside the gene matches. The CDR3 DNA reads as TGCAGCGTTGTGTGGCCTAGCGGGCCCTACGAGCAGTACTTC. It specifies CSVVWPSGPYEQYF.

The chain links TRBV4-2 to TRBJ2-7; 9 bases line up with TRBD2. The J segment lost 2 bases and the V segment lost 0 bases, leaving 5 bases of the junction unmatched. The CDR3 covers 16 residues. The germline CDR1 and CDR2 sequences are LGHNA and YNFKEQ. The CDR3 region has the DNA TGTGCCAGCAGCCAAGATATGGGCGGGAGGGCCTACGAGCAGTACTTC. The encoded protein is CASSQDMGGRAYEQYF.

This clone was counted between two and nine times. The chain is built from TRBV4-1 and TRBJ2-3, with D unclear. The length of the CDR3 is 15 residues. Germline assignment: CDR1 MGHRA and CDR2 YSYEKL. V was trimmed by 0 bases and J by 2 bases, leaving 9 bases between them. CDR3 nucleotide sequence: TGCGCCAGCAGCCAAGACGGGCAGGCCACAGATACGCAGTATTTT. Protein sequence: CASSQDGQATDTQYF.